The 20 T cell receptor beta chains listed next were all sequenced from one sample in a study of shared clonotypes between healthy human individuals. Generated by immunoSEQ multiplex PCR, the TCRdb table keeps only in-frame clones and is missing some. Among about 2.4 million clones listed, approximately 94% were seen once. The sample was naive CD4+ T cells sorted from blood. The subset: CD45RA+ positively selected. These receptors all come from a man in his late teens or twenties in good health.

Worth noting for this clone: Other DNA sequences in this specimen translate into the identical CDR3. J is TRBJ1-5 and V is TRBV7-2; TRBD1 is a possible D gene (6 bases). Germline V gene sequence: CDR1 SGHTA, CDR2 FQGNSA. Trimming removed 3 bases from V and 0 bases from J, with 9 bases in between. The CDR3 is 15 amino acids. CDR3: CASSLGQNSNQPQHF. As DNA, the CDR3 is TGTGCCAGCAGCTTGGGACAAAATAGCAATCAGCCCCAGCATTTT.

The chain links TRBV6-1 to TRBJ2-7; D not resolved. The CDR3 spans 15 residues. Germline V gives CDR1 MNHNS, CDR2 SASEGT. V shed 1 base and J shed 1 base, with 11 bases lying between them. CDR3 amino acids: CASSEGSLLSYEQYF. In DNA form, the CDR3 reads TGTGCCAGCAGTGAAGGGTCACTACTTTCCTACGAGCAGTACTTC.

The genes are TRBV7-2 and TRBJ2-2, with 7 bases that match TRBD2. CDR1 and CDR2 (germline): SGHTA, FQGNSA. Trimming cost V 5 bases and J 6 bases; bases outside gene matches: 6. The CDR3 totals 14 residues. The CDR3 DNA is TGTGCCAGCAGCCGAAGCGGGATCCCCGGGGAGCTGTTTTTT. Translating it yields CASSRSGIPGELFF.

The V gene is TRBV28, the J gene TRBJ1-3; D call uncertain. The germline CDR1 and CDR2 sequences are MDHEN and SYDVKM. The CDR3 sequence is 14 residues long. V was cut by 6 bases and J by 3 bases, with 12 bases left in between. The CDR3 DNA follows: TGTGCCAGCAGGGCCGGACTTAATGGAAACACCATATATTTT. This gives the protein CASRAGLNGNTIYF. The full variable domain, completed using reference TRBV28 and TRBJ1-3, is DVKVTQSSRYLVKRTGEKVFLECVQDMDHENMFWYRQDPGLGLRLIYFSYDVKMKEKGDIPEGYSVSREKKERFSLILESASTNQTSMYLCASRAGLNGNTIYFGEGSWLTVV.

The genes are TRBV14 and TRBJ1-2, with D perhaps TRBD1 (6 bases). V was trimmed by 4 bases and J by 8 bases, leaving 20 bases between them. Germline V gene sequence: CDR1 SGHDN, CDR2 FVKESK. The CDR3 length is 15 residues. CDR3: CASSPFRTGFRGYTF. CDR3 nucleotides: TGTGCCAGCAGCCCTTTCCGAACAGGGTTTCGGGGCTACACCTTC.

The chain has TRBV7-9 and TRBJ2-2; D perhaps matches TRBD2 (5 bases). With 6 bases removed from V and 6 bases from J, the gap between germline ends came to 17 bases. CDR3 length: 15 residues. CDR1 and CDR2 (germline): SEHNR, FQNEAQ (reference sequence). Here the CDR3 DNA reads TGTGCCAGCAGACTGTACGGGGTTAAATCCGGGGAGCTGTTTTTT. Its protein product is CASRLYGVKSGELFF.

Concerning this clone itself: The sample has other DNA sequences that encode this CDR3 too. The chain links TRBV5-1 to TRBJ1-1; D might be TRBD1 (5 bases). The CDR3 spans 13 residues. Germline V CDR1 and CDR2: SGHRS, YFSETQ. V gave up 4 bases and J gave up 1 base, with 8 bases separating them. CDR3 sequence (DNA): TGCGCCAGCAGCATCGACAGGAACACTGAAGCTTTCTTT. Protein sequence: CASSIDRNTEAFF.

This chain connects TRBV6-5 to TRBJ2-3; the D gene is possibly TRBD1 (6 bases). V lost 5 bases and J lost 4, with 13 bases in between. CDR3 size: 14 residues. CDR1 and CDR2 from the germline V gene are MNHEY and SVGAGI. The DNA for the CDR3 is TGTGCCAGCAGTCGACAGGAGGTCCCAGATACGCAGTATTTT. As protein: CASSRQEVPDTQYF.

CDR3 loop: CASSLDRLGTGELFF. The CDR3, as DNA: TGCGCCAGCAGCTTGGACAGACTTGGGACCGGGGAGCTGTTTTTT. The J gene is TRBJ2-2, the V gene TRBV5-1; D is unclear. Germline lookup yields CDR1 SGHRS and CDR2 YFSETQ. The CDR3 length is 15 residues. Trimming stripped 0 bases from V and 5 bases from J, with 11 bases between.

The chain employs TRBV5-1 and TRBJ1-3; D not certain. V was cut by 5 bases and J by 0 bases, with 6 bases left in between. This CDR3 comprises 13 residues. Germline loops: CDR1 SGHRS, CDR2 YFSETQ. The CDR3 coding sequence is TGCGCCAGCAGGGGGAGCTCTGGAAACACCATATATTTT. It is translated as CASRGSSGNTIYF.

The CDR3 nucleotides are TGTGCCAGCAGTGGCGGGGGGGCTGTTTCACATGAGCAGTTCTTC. Its translation is CASSGGGAVSHEQFF. This chain uses TRBV6-5 with TRBJ2-1, with 9 bases fitting TRBD2. The CDR3 has 15 residues. Per the germline V gene, CDR1 is MNHEY and CDR2 is SVGAGI. The ends lost 5 bases at V and 8 bases at J; junction bases unmatched: 10.

As for this clone: The junction and the germline gene differ at one end; a read error may be behind it. V usage is TRBV7-7 and J usage is TRBJ2-5, with D perhaps being TRBD1 or TRBD2 (5 bases each). CDR1 and CDR2 from the germline V gene are SSHAT and FNYEAQ (reference sequence). The CDR3 length is 15 residues. The CDR3 protein is CASSLRGTHQETQYF. In nucleotides, the CDR3 is TGTGCTAGCAGCTTGCGTGGGACCCACCAAGAGACCCAGTACTTC.

The gene calls are TRBV28 and TRBJ2-5; the D is unclear. Trimming took 3 bases from V and 6 from J, leaving 14 bases between them. This CDR3 spans 14 amino acids. Per germline, CDR1 MDHEN and CDR2 SYDVKM. CDR3 sequence: CASSFGNDGQTQYF. In DNA, the CDR3 is TGTGCCAGCAGTTTCGGCAACGATGGGCAGACCCAGTACTTC.

The chain's CDR3 is CASGPGQGSYEQYF. The CDR3 nucleotides are TGTGCCAGCGGCCCGGGGCAGGGCTCCTACGAGCAGTACTTC. The chain combines TRBV28 with TRBJ2-7; D may be TRBD1 or TRBD2 (5 bases each). Germline assignment: CDR1 MDHEN and CDR2 SYDVKM. V was shortened by 8 bases and J by 0 bases, with 14 bases between the two germline ends. This CDR3 is built from 14 residues.

The genes are TRBV30 and TRBJ1-4; D uncertain. The CDR3 consists of 12 residues. V gave up 1 base and J gave up 7 bases, with 7 bases separating them. Germline values: CDR1 GTSNPN, CDR2 SVGIG (reference sequence). For the CDR3, the DNA is TGTGCCTGGAGTGACACTTCTGAAAAACTGTTTTTT. This codes for CAWSDTSEKLFF.

The V gene is TRBV25-1, the J gene TRBJ2-1, with 9 bases fitting TRBD2. Per the germline V gene, CDR1 is MGHDK and CDR2 is SYGVNS. The length of the CDR3 is 15 residues. V gave up 7 bases and J gave up 1 base; unmatched junction bases: 5. The CDR3 DNA reads TGTGCCAGCAATGCGGCGGGAGGGTCCTACAATGAGCAGTTCTTC. Protein product: CASNAAGGSYNEQFF.

V usage is TRBV11-2 and J usage is TRBJ2-7; 12 positions match TRBD2. This CDR3 is built from 13 residues. The germline V gene has CDR1 SGHAT and CDR2 FQNNGV. The CDR3 reads CACRGLAGYEQYF. CDR3 coding DNA: TGTGCGTGCCGGGGACTAGCGGGCTACGAGCAGTACTTC.

The CDR3 loop reads CASSYRENVNEQYF. The CDR3 DNA reads TGTGCCAGTAGTTACCGGGAGAACGTCAACGAGCAGTACTTC. The chain has TRBV19 and TRBJ2-7; D is possibly TRBD2 (6 bases). Germline assignment: CDR1 LNHDA and CDR2 SQIVND (reference sequence). This CDR3 spans 14 amino acids. Trimming removed 5 bases at V and 5 bases at J, with 16 bases between.

This clone has just a few counts. V usage is TRBV11-2 and J usage is TRBJ1-1; D is undetermined. The V gene lost 3 bases and the J gene lost 11 bases, with 16 bases spanning the gap. CDR1 and CDR2 from the germline V gene are SGHAT and FQNNGV. The CDR3 consists of 13 residues. The CDR3 DNA follows: TGTGCCAGCAGCTTCGCGACGTCCCCCGGGGCTTTCTTT. It encodes CASSFATSPGAFF.

The chain joins TRBV19 to TRBJ2-1, with D possibly matching TRBD2 (6 bases). The CDR3 loop spans 13 amino acids. Germline CDR1 is LNHDA and CDR2 is SQIVND (reference sequence). V lost 8 bases to trimming and J lost 4 bases, with 12 bases between them. The CDR3 here is CASGWRGYNEQFF. The CDR3, as DNA: TGTGCCAGTGGGTGGCGGGGATACAATGAGCAGTTCTTC.